These 4 T cell receptor beta chains were all obtained from the same sample, sequenced in a study of T cell repertoires in cytomegalovirus infection. TCRdb itself ran the reads through MiXCR, one entry per CDR3 protein. The sample lists approximately 320,000 distinct CDR3 sequences; over 7.5% were seen once. Sequences were obtained from PBMCs. Receptors originate from a human donor in good health (CMV status not recorded). Some clones in this sample may be carry-over from other donors' samples.

With respect to this clonotype: A much larger clonotype is one base distant, so this may be a read error. The CDR3, as DNA: TGTGCCAGCGGTGCGAGGGGGGGACAAGAGACCCAGTACTTC. It yields the protein CASGARGGQETQYF. This chain links TRBV7-2 with TRBJ2-5, with D tentatively TRBD2 (7 bases). V dropped 8 bases and J dropped 2 bases, with 15 bases sitting between them. Germline CDR1 is SGHTA and CDR2 is FQGNSA. The CDR3 sequence is 14 residues long. Using reference TRBV7-2 and TRBJ2-5 for the parts outside the CDR3, the full variable domain is GAGVSQSPSNKVTEKGKDVELRCDPISGHTALYWYRQSLGQGLEFLIYFQGNSAPDKSGLPSDRFSAERTGGSVSTLTIQRTQQEDSAVYLCASGARGGQETQYFGPGTRLLVL.

There are many counts of this clonotype. This rearrangement joins TRBV7-9 to TRBJ2-7, with 11 bases matching TRBD1. The germline V gene encodes CDR1 SEHNR and CDR2 FQNEAQ (reference sequence). J lost 3 bases, V lost 0 bases, and 1 base had no gene match. The CDR3 totals 15 residues. The CDR3 DNA reads TGTGCCAGCAGCTTAGCGGACAGGGGGCACTACGAGCAGTACTTC. As protein: CASSLADRGHYEQYF.

This clonotype has only a few counts. This chain links TRBV20-1 with TRBJ2-3; D is uncertain. The length of the CDR3 is 14 residues. V lost 0 bases to trimming and J lost 1 base, with 8 bases between them. Germline assignment: CDR1 DFQATT and CDR2 SNEGSKA (reference sequence). The DNA for the CDR3 is TGCAGTGCTAGAGATCTTGGCCGCACAGATACGCAGTATTTT. Translation gives CSARDLGRTDTQYF.

The sample holds many counts of this clonotype. The chain combines TRBV5-6 with TRBJ2-1; 8 nucleotides line up with TRBD2. CDR3 length: 14 residues. Trimming at V came to 4 bases and at J to 6 bases, leaving 6 bases not matched to a gene. From germline, CDR1 is SGHDT and CDR2 YYEEEE. This chain's CDR3 is CASSRGGMRNEQFF. The CDR3 DNA reads TGTGCCAGCAGCCGGGGGGGGATGCGCAATGAGCAGTTCTTC.